This T cell receptor (beta chain) was observed in a study of blood T cell repertoires in COVID-19. Clones were read by immunoSEQ multiplex PCR, and TCRdb kept only the in-frame ones, dropping some. Of fewer than 110,000 clones in the sample, less than 90% were seen once. The source of this sequence is a human donor in a cohort sampled during active COVID-19. The sample comprised peripheral blood.

CDR3: CASSLIAGGRLNEQFF. CDR3 coding DNA: TGCGCCAGCAGCTTGATAGCGGGAGGGCGGTTGAATGAGCAGTTCTTC. The chain uses TRBV5-1 and TRBJ2-1; 11 bases fit TRBD2. Trimming at V came to 1 base and at J to 7 bases, leaving 7 bases not matched to a gene. Germline-derived CDR1 and CDR2 are SGHRS and YFSETQ. CDR3 length equals 16 residues. The full variable domain, rest sourced from reference TRBV5-1 and TRBJ2-1, is KAGVTQTPRYLIKTRGQQVTLSCSPISGHRSVSWYQQTPGQGLQFLFEYFSETQRNKGNFPGRFSGRQFSNSRSEMNVSTLELGDSALYLCASSLIAGGRLNEQFFGPGTRLTVL.